The present entry profiles one T cell receptor (beta chain) with its context. Its antigen remains unknown. This sample was taken from a study of long-term antiretroviral therapy in people with HIV. Findings of the study overall: Within the repertoire, clones expanded before ART were dominant at all time points.

The assay, immunoSEQ v3.0, was run at survey level. Sequencing was performed with immunoSEQ multiplex PCR; in TCRdb, only in-frame clones are kept and a portion is missing. Among 25,000 to 35,000 clones listed, 80% were seen once. The CDR3 contains 17 residues. With 4 bases clipped from V and 0 bases from J, the junction kept 6 bases outside the gene matches. From germline, CDR1 is LGHNA and CDR2 YNFKEQ. The sequence came from a man aged 40-49 years with HIV. Sample: unsorted PBMCs, taken 0.3 years after starting antiretroviral therapy. The gene calls are TRBV4-2 and TRBJ2-6; 7 positions agree with TRBD1. The CDR3 DNA reads as TGTGCCAGCAGCCCCGACAGGGATAGCTCTGGGGCCAACGTCCTGACTTTC. Translation: CASSPDRDSSGANVLTF.